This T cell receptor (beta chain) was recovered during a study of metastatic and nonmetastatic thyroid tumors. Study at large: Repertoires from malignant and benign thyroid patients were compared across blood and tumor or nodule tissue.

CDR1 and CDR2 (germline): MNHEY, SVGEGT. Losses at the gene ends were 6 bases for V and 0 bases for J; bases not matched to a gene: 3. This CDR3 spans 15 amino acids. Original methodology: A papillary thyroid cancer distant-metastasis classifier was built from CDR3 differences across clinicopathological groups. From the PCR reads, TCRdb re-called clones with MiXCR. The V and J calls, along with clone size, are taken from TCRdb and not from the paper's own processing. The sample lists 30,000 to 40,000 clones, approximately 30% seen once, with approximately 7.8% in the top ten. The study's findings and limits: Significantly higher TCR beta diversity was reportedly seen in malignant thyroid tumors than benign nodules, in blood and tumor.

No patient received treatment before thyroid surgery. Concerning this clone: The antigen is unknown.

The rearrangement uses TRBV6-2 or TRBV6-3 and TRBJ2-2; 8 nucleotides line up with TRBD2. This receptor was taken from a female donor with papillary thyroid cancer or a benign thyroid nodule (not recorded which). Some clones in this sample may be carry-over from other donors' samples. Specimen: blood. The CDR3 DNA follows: TGTGCCAGCAGCTATAGCGGGACGAACACCGGGGAGCTGTTTTTT. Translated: CASSYSGTNTGELFF.